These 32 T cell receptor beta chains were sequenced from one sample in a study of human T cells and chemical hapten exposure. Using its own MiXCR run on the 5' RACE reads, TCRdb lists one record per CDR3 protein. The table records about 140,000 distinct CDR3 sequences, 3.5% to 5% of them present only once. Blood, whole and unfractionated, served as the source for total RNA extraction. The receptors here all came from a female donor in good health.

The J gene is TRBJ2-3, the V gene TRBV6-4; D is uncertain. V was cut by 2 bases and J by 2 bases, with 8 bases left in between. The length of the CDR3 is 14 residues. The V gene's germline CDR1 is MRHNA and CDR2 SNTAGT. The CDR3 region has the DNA TGTGCCAGCAGTGACGGCGTAGACACAGATACGCAGTATTTT. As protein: CASSDGVDTDTQYF.

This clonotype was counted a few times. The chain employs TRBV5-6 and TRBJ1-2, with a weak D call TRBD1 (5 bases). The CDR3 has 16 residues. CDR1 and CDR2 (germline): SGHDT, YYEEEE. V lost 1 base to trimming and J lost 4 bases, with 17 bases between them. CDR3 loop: CASSLRGRGEGYGYTF. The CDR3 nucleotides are TGTGCCAGCAGCTTGAGGGGCCGGGGGGAAGGCTATGGCTACACCTTC.

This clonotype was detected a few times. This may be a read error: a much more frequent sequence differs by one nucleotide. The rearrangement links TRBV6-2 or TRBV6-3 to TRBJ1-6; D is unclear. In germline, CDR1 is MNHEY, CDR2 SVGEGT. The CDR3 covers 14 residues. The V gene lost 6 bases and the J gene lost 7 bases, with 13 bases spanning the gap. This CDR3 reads CASSLDRWNSPLHF. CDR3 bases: TGTGCCAGCAGCCTCGACCGATGGAATTCACCCCTCCACTTT.

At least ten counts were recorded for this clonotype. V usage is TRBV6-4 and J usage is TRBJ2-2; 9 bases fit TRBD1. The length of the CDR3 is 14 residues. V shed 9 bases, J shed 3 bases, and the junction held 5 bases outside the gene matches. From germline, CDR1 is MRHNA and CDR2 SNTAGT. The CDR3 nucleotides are TGTGCCAGTCGGGACAGGGAGGACACCGGGGAGCTGTTTTTT. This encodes CASRDREDTGELFF.

CDR3 DNA sequence: TGTGCCACCAGTGATTGGGTGACTAGCGGGGTCAACACCGGGGAGCTGTTTTTT. This codes for CATSDWVTSGVNTGELFF. V and J are TRBV24-1 and TRBJ2-2; 11 bases align to TRBD2. V lost 2 bases and J lost 2; bases outside the gene matches: 6. Germline V CDR1 and CDR2: KGHDR, SFDVKD. The CDR3 contains 18 residues.

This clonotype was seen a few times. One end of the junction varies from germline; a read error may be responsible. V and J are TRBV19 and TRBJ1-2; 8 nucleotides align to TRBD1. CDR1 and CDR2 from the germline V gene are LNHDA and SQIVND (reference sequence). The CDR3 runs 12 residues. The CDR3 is CASQGANDGYTF. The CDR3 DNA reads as TGTGCCAGTCAGGGGGCTAACGATGGCTACACCTTC. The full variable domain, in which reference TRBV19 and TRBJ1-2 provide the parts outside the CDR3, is DGGITQSPKYLFRKEGQNVTLSCEQNLNHDAMYWYRQDPGQGLRLIYYSQIVNDFQKGDIAEGYSVSREKKESFPLTVTSAQKNPTAFYLCASQGANDGYTFGSGTRLTVV.

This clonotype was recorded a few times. CDR3 sequence (DNA): TGTGCCAGCAGCTTAGCGATCGTTTCTAGCACAGATACGCAGTATTTT. Its translation is CASSLAIVSSTDTQYF. V gene TRBV7-6 combines with J gene TRBJ2-3; D gene unclear. CDR1 is SGHVS, CDR2 FNYEAQ, per germline. V was clipped by 0 bases and J by 0 bases, with 10 bases between them. This CDR3 has 16 residues.

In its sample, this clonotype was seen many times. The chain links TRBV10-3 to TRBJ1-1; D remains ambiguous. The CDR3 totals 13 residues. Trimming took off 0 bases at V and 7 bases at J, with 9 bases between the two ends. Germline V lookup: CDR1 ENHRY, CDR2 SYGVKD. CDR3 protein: CAISESMGNEAFF. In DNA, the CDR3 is TGTGCCATCAGTGAGTCGATGGGAAATGAAGCTTTCTTT.

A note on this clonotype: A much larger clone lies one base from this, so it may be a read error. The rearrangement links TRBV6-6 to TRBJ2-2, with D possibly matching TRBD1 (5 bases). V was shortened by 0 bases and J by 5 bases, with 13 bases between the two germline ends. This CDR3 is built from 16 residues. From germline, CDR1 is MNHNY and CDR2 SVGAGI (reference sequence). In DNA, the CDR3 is TGTGCCAGCAGTTACTCGAAGCCAGGGTTGACCGGGGAGCTGTTTTTT. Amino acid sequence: CASSYSKPGLTGELFF.

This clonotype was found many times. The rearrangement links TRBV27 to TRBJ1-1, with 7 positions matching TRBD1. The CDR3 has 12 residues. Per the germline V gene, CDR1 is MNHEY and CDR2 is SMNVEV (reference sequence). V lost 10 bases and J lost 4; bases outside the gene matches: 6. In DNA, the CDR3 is TGTGCCACCAGACAGGGACCCACTGAAGCTTTCTTT. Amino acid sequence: CATRQGPTEAFF.

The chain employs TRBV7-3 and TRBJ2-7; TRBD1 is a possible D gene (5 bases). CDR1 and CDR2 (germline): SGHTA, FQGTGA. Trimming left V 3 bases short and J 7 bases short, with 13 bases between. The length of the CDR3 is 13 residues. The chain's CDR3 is CASSFGRAGEQYF. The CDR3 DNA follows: TGTGCCAGCAGCTTTGGCAGGGCTGGGGAGCAGTACTTC. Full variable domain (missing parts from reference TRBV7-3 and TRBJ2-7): GAGVSQTPSNKVTEKGKYVELRCDPISGHTALYWYRQSLGQGPEFLIYFQGTGAADDSGLPNDRFFAVRPEGSVSTLKIQRTERGDSAVYLCASSFGRAGEQYFGPGTRLTVT.

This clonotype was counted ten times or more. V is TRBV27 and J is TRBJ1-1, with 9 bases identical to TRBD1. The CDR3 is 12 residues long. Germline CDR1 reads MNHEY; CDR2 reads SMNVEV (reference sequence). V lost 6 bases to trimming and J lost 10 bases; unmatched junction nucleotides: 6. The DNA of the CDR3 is TGTGCCAGCAGGCAACAGGGGGCTGTAGCTTTCTTT. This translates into CASRQQGAVAFF.

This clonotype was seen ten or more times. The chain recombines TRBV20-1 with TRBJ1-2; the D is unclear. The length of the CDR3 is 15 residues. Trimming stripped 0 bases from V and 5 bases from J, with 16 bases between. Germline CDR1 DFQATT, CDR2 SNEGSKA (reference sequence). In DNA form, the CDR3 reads TGCAGTGCTAGAGATCTGGGAACTCAAATATATGGCTACACCTTC. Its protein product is CSARDLGTQIYGYTF.

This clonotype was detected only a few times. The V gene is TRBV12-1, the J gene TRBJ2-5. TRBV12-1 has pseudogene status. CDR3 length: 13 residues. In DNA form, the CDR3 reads TGTGCCAGCAGCGGCAACCTGGCGGAGACCCAGTACTTC. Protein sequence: CASSGNLAETQYF.

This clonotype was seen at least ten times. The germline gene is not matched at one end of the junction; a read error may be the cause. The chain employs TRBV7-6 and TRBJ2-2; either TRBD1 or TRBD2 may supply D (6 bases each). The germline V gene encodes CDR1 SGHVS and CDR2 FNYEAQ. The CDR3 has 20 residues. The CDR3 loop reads CASSGGSRTPGLAKTGELFF. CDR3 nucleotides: TGTGCCAGCTCCGGGGGCAGCCGCACTCCGGGGCTAGCGAAGACCGGGGAGCTGTTTTTT.

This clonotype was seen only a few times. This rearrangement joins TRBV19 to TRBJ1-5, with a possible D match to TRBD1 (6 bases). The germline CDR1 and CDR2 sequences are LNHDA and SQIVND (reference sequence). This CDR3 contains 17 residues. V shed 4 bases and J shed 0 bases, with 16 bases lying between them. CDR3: CASSKTGFDSSNQPQHF. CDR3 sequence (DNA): TGTGCCAGTAGTAAGACAGGTTTCGACTCTAGCAATCAGCCCCAGCATTTT.

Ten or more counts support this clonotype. DNA for the CDR3: TGCAGCGTTGTACGGGTATATGGCTACACCTTC. This gives the protein CSVVRVYGYTF. This rearrangement joins TRBV29-1 to TRBJ1-2; unclear D gene. CDR1 SQVTM and CDR2 ANQGSEA come from the germline V gene. The V gene lost 4 bases and the J gene lost 5 bases, with 8 bases spanning the gap. The CDR3 spans 11 residues. Drawing the rest from reference TRBV29-1 and TRBJ1-2, the complete variable domain is SAVISQKPSRDICQRGTSLTIQCQVDSQVTMMFWYRQQPGQSLTLIATANQGSEATYESGFVIDKFPISRPNLTFSTLTVSNMSPEDSSIYLCSVVRVYGYTFGSGTRLTVV.

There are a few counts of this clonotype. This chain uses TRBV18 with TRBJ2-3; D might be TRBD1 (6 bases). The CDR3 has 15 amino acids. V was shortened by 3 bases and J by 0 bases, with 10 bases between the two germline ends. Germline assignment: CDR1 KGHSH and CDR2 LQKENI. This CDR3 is CASSPPGHSTDTQYF. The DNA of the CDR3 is TGTGCCAGCTCACCCCCGGGACATAGCACAGATACGCAGTATTTT.

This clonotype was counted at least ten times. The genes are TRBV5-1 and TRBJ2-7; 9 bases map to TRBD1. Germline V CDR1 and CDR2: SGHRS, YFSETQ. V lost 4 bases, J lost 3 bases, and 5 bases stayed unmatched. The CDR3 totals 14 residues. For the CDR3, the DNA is TGCGCCAGCAGCATTCCGGGACAGGGCTACGAGCAGTACTTC. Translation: CASSIPGQGYEQYF.

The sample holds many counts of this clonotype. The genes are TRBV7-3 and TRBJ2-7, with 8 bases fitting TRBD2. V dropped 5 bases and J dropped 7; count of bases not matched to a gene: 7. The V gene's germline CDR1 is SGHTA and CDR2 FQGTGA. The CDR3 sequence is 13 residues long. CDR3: CASSPGGQGEQYF. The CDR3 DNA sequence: TGTGCCAGCAGCCCGGGGGGGCAGGGGGAGCAGTACTTC.

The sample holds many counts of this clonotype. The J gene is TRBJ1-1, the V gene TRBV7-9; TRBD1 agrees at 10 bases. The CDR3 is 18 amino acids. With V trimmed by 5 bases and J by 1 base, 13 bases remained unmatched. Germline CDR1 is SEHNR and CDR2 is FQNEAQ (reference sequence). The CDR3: CASSPSPRQGARNTEAFF. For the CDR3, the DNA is TGTGCCAGCAGCCCCTCCCCCCGACAGGGGGCCCGGAACACTGAAGCTTTCTTT. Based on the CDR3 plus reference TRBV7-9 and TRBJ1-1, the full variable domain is DTGVSQNPRHKITKRGQNVTFRCDPISEHNRLYWYRQTLGQGPEFLTYFQNEAQLEKSRLLSDRFSAERPKGSFSTLEIQRTEQGDSAMYLCASSPSPRQGARNTEAFFGQGTRLTVV.

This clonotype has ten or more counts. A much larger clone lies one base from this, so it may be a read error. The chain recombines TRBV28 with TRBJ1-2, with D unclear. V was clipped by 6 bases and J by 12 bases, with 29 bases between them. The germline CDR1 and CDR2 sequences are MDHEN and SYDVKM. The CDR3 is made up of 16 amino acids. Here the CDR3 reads CASSLRVRQPPGSDTF. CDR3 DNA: TGTGCCAGCAGCCTCCGCGTCCGCCAGCCCCCGGGCAGCGACACCTTC.

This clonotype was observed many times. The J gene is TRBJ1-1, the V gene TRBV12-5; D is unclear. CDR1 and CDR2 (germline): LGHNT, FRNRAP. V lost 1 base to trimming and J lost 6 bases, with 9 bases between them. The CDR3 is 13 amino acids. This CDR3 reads CASGLELRAEAFF. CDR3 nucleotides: TGTGCTAGTGGTTTGGAGCTAAGGGCTGAAGCTTTCTTT.

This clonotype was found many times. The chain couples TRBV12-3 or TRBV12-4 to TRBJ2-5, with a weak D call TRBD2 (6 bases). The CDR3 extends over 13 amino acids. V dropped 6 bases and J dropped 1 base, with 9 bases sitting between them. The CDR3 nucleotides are TGTGCCAGCAGCGCCGGGAGCCAAGAGACCCAGTACTTC. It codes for CASSAGSQETQYF.

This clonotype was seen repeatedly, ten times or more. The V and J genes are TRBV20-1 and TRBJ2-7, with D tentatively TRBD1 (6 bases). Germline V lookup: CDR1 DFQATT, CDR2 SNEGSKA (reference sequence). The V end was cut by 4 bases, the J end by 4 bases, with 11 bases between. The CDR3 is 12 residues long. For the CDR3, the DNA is TGCAGTGCTACTCCGGACAGATACGAGCAGTACTTC. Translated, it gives CSATPDRYEQYF.

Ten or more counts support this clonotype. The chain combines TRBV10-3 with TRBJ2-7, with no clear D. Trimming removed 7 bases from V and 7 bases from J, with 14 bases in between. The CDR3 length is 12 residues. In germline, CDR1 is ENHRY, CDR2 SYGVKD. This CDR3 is CAINGLSEEQYF. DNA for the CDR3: TGTGCCATCAATGGCCTATCGGAAGAGCAGTACTTC.

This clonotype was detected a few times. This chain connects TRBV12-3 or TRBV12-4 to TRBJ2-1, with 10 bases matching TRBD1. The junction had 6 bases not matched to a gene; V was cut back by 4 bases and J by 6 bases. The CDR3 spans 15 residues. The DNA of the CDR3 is TGTGCCAGCAGTTCCCGGACAGGGGGTGGCAATGAGCAGTTCTTC. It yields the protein CASSSRTGGGNEQFF.

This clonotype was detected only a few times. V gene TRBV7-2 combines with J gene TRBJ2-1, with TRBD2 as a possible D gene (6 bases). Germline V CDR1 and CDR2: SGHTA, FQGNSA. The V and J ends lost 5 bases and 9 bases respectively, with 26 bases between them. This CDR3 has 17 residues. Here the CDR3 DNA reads TGTGCCAGCAGCCCGACGGGACTCGCCGGGTATGGGGGTGAGCAGTTCTTC. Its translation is CASSPTGLAGYGGEQFF. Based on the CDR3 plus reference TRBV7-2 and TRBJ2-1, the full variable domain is GAGVSQSPSNKVTEKGKDVELRCDPISGHTALYWYRQSLGQGLEFLIYFQGNSAPDKSGLPSDRFSAERTGGSVSTLTIQRTQQEDSAVYLCASSPTGLAGYGGEQFFGPGTRLTVL.

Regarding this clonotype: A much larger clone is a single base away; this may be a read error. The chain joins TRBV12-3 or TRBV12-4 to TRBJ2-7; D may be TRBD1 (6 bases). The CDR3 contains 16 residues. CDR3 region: CASSGGGQLYSDEQYF. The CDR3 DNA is TGTGCCAGCAGTGGCGGAGGACAGTTGTACTCCGACGAGCAGTACTTC.

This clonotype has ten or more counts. CDR3 protein: CASSQVGGPQHF. The CDR3, as DNA: TGTGCCAGCAGCCAAGTGGGTGGGCCCCAGCATTTT. The chain has TRBV4-2 and TRBJ1-5, with D unclear. V lost 1 base and J 9 bases, leaving 7 bases between the germline ends. The germline gives CDR1 LGHNA, CDR2 YNFKEQ. The CDR3 contains 12 residues.

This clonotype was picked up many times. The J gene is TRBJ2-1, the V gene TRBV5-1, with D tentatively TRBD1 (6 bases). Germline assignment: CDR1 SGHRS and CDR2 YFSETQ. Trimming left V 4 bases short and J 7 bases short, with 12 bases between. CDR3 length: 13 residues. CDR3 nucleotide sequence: TGCGCCAGCAGCAGAAACAGGGTTAATGAGCAGTTCTTC. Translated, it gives CASSRNRVNEQFF.

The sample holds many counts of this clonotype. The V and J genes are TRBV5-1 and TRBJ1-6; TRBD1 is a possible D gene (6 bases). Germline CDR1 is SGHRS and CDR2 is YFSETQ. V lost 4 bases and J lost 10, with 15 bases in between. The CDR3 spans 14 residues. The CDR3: CASSLEQGWSPLHF. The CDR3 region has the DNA TGCGCCAGCAGCCTGGAACAGGGATGGTCACCCCTCCACTTT.